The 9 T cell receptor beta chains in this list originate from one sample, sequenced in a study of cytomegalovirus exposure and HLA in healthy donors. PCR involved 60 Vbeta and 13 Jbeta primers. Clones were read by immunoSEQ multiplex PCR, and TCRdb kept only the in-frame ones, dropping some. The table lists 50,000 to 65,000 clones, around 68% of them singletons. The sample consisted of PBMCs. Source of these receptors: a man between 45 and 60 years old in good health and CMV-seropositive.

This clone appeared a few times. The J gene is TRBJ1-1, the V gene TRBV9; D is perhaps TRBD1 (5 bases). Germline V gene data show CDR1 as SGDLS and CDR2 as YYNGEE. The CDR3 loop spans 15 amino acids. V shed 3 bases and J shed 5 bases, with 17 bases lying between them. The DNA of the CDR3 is TGTGCCAGCAGCGCCACCCCCCTAGGGGAAACTGAAGCTTTCTTT. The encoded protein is CASSATPLGETEAFF.

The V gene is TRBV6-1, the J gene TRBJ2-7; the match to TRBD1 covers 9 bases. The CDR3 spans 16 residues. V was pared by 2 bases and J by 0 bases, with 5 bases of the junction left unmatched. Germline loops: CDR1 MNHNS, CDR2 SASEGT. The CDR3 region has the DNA TGTGCCAGCAGTGAACAAACAGGGGGCGACTCCTACGAGCAGTACTTC. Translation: CASSEQTGGDSYEQYF.

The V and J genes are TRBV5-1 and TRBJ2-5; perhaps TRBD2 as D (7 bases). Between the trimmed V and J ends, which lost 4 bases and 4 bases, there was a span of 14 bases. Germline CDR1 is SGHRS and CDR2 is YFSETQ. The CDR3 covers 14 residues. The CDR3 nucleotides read TGCGCCAGCAGCCCGGGGGGCAGTAGAGAGACCCAGTACTTC. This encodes CASSPGGSRETQYF.

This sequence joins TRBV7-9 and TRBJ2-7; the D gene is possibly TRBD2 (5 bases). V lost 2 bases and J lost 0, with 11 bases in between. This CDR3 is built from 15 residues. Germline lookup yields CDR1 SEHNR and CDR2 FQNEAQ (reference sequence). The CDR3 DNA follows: TGTGCCAGCAGCTTATTAAGCGGTAGCTCCTACGAGCAGTACTTC. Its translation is CASSLLSGSSYEQYF.

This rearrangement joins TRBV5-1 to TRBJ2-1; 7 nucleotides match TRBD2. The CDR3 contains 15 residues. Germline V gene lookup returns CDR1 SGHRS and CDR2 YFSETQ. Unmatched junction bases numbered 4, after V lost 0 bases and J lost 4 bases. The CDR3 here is CASSLVGGGYNEQFF. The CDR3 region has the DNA TGCGCCAGCAGCTTGGTCGGCGGGGGTTACAATGAGCAGTTCTTC.

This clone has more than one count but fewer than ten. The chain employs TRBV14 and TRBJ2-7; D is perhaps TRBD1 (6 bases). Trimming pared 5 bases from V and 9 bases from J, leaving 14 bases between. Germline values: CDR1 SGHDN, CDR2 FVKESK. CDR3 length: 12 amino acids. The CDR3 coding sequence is TGTGCCAGCAGCAGCGGACAGTTGGTGCAGTACTTC. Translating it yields CASSSGQLVQYF.

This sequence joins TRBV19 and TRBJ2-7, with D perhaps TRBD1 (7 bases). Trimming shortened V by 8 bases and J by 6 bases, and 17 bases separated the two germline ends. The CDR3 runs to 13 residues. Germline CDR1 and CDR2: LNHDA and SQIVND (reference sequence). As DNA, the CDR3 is TGTGCCAGTCGTCAGGGGGTAGCGGCCGAGCAGTACTTC. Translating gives CASRQGVAAEQYF.

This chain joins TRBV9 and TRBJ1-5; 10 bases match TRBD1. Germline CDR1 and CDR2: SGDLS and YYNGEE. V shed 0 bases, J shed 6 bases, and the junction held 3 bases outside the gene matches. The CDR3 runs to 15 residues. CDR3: CASSVGTGGSQPQHF. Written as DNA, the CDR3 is TGTGCCAGCAGCGTAGGGACAGGGGGAAGTCAGCCCCAGCATTTT. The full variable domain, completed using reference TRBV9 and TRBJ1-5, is DSGVTQTPKHLITATGQRVTLRCSPRSGDLSVYWYQQSLDQGLQFLIQYYNGEERAKGNILERFSAQQFPDLHSELNLSSLELGDSALYFCASSVGTGGSQPQHFGDGTRLSIL.

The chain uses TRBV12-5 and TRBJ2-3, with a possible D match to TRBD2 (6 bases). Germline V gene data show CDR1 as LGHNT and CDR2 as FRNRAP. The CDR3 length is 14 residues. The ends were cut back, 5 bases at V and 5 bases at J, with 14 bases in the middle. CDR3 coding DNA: TGTGCTAGTGGTCTGGGCCTCGGGGGAGATACGCAGTATTTT. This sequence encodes CASGLGLGGDTQYF. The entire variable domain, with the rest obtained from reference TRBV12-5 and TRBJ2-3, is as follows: DARVTQTPRHKVTEMGQEVTMRCQPILGHNTVFWYRQTMMQGLELLAYFRNRAPLDDSGMPKDRFSAEMPDATLATLKIQPSEPRDSAVYFCASGLGLGGDTQYFGPGTRLTVL.